The clone carrying this TCR beta chain was detected many times. Antigen unknown. The observed sequence ends 3 residues before the CDR3 terminus, with the missing tail filled in from the germline J gene. TCRdb's copy holds only in-frame clones and misses some; the assay was immunoSEQ multiplex PCR. The sample holds approximately 64,000 clones, and no clone turns up only once. Both groups were predominantly of Caucasian heritage. These data belong to a study of T cell clonality in common variable immunodeficiency. General study points: TCRbeta clonality was increased in CVID versus healthy controls. Fewer deletions and N-nucleotide insertions were reportedly seen in common variable immunodeficiency TCR beta sequences.

The germline gives CDR1 SNHLY, CDR2 FYNNEI. V was trimmed by 7 bases and J by 2 bases, leaving 18 bases between them. The CDR3 runs to 15 residues. The specimen was peripheral blood mononuclear cells. The V and J genes are TRBV2 and TRBJ2-7; D remains unclear. The TCR was taken from a person aged 18 to 75 in good health. CDR3 in amino acids: CASMPSTVGTYEQYF. The sequenced part of the CDR3 DNA is TGTGCCAGCATGCCCAGCACAGTAGGAACCTACGAG.